This is a list of T cell receptor beta chains from one sample in a study of human T cells and chemical hapten exposure. MiXCR, applied by TCRdb to the RACE reads, yields one record per CDR3 protein. The table includes around 80,000 distinct CDR3 sequences, roughly 8.7% detected once. Sequenced material: whole blood. These receptors came from a male donor in good health. Some clones in this sample may be carry-over from other donors' samples. Each CDR3 is given with its conserved first and last residue. The order of the fields is CDR3 length, J gene, V gene, D gene, clone size, CDR3 protein, CDR3 DNA. The D gene is left open where the match is weak. Only part of the rows carry a size: once, few, many, or a class if the clone is expanded.

>15|TRBJ2-3|TRBV12-3/TRBV12-4|TRBD1|few
CASSHTGGSTDTQYF
TGTGCCAGCAGTCATACAGGGGGAAGTACAGATACGCAGTATTTT
>15|TRBJ2-3|TRBV27|TRBD2|many
CASSLSGIRTDTQYF
TGTGCCAGCAGTCTTAGCGGGATACGCACAGATACGCAGTATTTT
>15|TRBJ2-2|TRBV6-4|.|few
CASSDTGLNTGELFF
TGTGCCAGCAGTGACACAGGGCTGAACACCGGGGAGCTGTTTTTT
>16|TRBJ2-3|TRBV18|.|few
CASSPIDRSGTDTQYF
TGTGCCAGCTCACCCATTGACAGGTCGGGGACAGATACGCAGTATTTT
>14|TRBJ1-2|TRBV6-6|.|few
CASSYRGSNYGYTF
TGTGCCAGCAGTTACAGGGGATCTAACTATGGCTACACCTTC
>14|TRBJ1-5|TRBV12-3/TRBV12-4|.|few
CASSSGEGDQPQHF
TGTGCCAGCAGTTCTGGGGAGGGCGATCAGCCCCAGCATTTT
>16|TRBJ2-1|TRBV4-2|TRBD2|.
CASSQDGTSAYNEQFF
TGTGCCAGCAGCCAAGATGGGACTAGCGCCTACAATGAGCAGTTCTTC
>15|TRBJ2-3|TRBV7-6|.|.
CASSSLGPKGDTQYF
TGTGCCAGCAGCTCCCTGGGACCAAAGGGAGATACGCAGTATTTT
>14|TRBJ2-5|TRBV5-1|.|.
CASSLAGIQETQYF
TGCGCCAGCAGCTTGGCCGGTATACAAGAGACCCAGTACTTC
>16|TRBJ1-5|TRBV6-6|TRBD1|few
CASSETGEYSNQPQHF
TGTGCCAGCAGCGAAACAGGGGAGTATAGCAATCAGCCCCAGCATTTT
>15|TRBJ1-5|TRBV12-3/TRBV12-4|TRBD1|.
CASSPGTGGGQPQHF
TGTGCCAGCAGCCCCGGGACAGGGGGCGGTCAGCCCCAGCATTTT
>12|TRBJ2-3|TRBV11-2|.|few
CASSPSGLGAYF
TGTGCCAGCAGCCCGTCGGGCCTAGGGGCGTATTTT
>15|TRBJ1-3|TRBV13|.|.
CASSLRQSSGNTIYF
TGTGCCAGCAGCTTAAGGCAGAGTTCTGGAAACACCATATATTTT
>16|TRBJ2-3|TRBV27|TRBD2|.
CASSLLPSGGTDTQYF
TGTGCCAGCAGTTTACTCCCTAGCGGAGGCACAGATACGCAGTATTTT